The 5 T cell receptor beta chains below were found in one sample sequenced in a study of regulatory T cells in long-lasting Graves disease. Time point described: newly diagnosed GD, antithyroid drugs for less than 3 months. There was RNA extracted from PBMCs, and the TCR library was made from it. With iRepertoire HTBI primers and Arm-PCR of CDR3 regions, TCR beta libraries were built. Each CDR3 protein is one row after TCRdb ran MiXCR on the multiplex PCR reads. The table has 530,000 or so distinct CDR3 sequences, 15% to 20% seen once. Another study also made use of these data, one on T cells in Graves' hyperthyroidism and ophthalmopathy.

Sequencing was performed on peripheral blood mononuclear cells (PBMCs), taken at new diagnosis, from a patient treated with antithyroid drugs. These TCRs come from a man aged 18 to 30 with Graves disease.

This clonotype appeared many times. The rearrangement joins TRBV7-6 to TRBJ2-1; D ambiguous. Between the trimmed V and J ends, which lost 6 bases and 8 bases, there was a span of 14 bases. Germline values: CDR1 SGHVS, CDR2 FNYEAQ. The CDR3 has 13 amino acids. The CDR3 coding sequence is TGTGCCAGCAGTCGCCCCAGTGGGGATGAGCAGTTCTTC. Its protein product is CASSRPSGDEQFF. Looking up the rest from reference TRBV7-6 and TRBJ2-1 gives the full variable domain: GAGVSQSPRYKVTKRGQDVALRCDPISGHVSLYWYRQALGQGPEFLTYFNYEAQQDKSGLPNDRFSAERPEGSISTLTIQRTEQRDSAMYRCASSRPSGDEQFFGPGTRLTVL.

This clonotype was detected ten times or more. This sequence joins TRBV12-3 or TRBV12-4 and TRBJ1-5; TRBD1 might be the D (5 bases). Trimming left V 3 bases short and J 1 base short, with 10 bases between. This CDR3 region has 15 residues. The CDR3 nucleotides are TGTGCCAGCAGTTTCTCAGGGTCGAGCAATCAGCCCCAGCATTTT. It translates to CASSFSGSSNQPQHF.

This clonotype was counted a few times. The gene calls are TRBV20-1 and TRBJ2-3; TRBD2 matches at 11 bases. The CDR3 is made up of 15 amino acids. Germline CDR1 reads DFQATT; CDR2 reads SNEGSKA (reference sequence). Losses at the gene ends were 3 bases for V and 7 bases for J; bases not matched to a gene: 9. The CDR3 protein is CSASPTSGGLHTQYF. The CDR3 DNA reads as TGCAGTGCTAGTCCCACTAGCGGGGGTTTGCATACGCAGTATTTT.

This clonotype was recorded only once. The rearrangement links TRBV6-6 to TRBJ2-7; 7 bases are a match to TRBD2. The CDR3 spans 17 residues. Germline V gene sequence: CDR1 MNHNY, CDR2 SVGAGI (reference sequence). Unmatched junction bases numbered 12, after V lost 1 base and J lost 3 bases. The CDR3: CASSYLSLGGSFYEQYF. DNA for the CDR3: TGTGCCAGCAGTTACTTGAGTCTGGGCGGGAGTTTCTACGAGCAGTACTTC.

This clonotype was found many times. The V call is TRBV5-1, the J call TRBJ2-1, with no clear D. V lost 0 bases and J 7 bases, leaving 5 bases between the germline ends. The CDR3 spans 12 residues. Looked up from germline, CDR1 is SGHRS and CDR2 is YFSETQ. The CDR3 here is CASSLEVNEQFF. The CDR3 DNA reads TGCGCCAGCAGCTTGGAGGTGAATGAGCAGTTCTTC.